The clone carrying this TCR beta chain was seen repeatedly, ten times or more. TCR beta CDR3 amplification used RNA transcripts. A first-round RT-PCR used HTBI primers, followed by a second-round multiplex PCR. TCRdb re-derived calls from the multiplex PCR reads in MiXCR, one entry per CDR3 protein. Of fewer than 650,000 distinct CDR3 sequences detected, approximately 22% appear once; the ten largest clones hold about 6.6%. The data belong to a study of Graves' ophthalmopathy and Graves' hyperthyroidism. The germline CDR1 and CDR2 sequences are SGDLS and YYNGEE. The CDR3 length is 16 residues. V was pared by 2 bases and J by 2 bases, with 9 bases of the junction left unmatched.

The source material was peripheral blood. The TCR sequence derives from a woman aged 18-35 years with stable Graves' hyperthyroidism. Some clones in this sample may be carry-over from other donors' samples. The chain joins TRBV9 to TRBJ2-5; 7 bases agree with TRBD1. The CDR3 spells CASSVTHQTGQETQYF. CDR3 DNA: TGTGCCAGCAGCGTCACCCACCAGACAGGGCAAGAGACCCAGTACTTC.